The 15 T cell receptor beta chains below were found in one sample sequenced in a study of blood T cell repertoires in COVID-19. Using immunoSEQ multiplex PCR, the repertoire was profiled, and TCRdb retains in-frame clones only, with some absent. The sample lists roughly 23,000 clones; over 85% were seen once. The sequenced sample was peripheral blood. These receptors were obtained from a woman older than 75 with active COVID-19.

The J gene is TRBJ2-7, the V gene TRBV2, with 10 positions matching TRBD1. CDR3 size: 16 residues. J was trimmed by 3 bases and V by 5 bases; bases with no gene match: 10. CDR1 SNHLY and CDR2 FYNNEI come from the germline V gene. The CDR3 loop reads CASSPPLGQGVYEQYF. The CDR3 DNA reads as TGTGCCAGCAGTCCCCCGTTAGGACAGGGGGTCTACGAGCAGTACTTC.

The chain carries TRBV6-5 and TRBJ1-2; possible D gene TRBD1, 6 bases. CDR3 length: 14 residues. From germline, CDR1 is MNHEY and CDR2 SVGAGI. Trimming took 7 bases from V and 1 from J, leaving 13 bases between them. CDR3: CASKDHRVNYGYTF. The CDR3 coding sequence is TGTGCCAGCAAAGACCACAGGGTTAACTATGGCTACACCTTC.

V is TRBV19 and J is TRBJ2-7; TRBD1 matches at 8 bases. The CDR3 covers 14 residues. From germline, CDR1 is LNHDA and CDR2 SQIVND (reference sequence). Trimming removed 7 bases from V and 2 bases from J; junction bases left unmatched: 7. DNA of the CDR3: TGTGCCAGTACTACGACAGGGGCCCCCTACGAGCAGTACTTC. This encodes CASTTTGAPYEQYF.

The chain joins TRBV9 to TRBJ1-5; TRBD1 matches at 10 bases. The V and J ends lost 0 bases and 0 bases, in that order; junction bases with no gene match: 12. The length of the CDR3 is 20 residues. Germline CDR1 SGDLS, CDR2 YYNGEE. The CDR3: CASSVATWDRGFYSNQPQHF. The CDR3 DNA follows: TGTGCCAGCAGCGTAGCTACGTGGGACAGGGGATTTTATAGCAATCAGCCCCAGCATTTT.

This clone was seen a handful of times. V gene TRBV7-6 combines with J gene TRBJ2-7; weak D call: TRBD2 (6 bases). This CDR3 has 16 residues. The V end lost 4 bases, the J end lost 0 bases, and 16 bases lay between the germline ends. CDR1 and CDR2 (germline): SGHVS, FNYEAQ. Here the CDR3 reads CASSSLYSGRSYEQYF. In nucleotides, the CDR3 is TGTGCCAGCAGCTCACTTTATAGCGGCCGCTCCTACGAGCAGTACTTC.

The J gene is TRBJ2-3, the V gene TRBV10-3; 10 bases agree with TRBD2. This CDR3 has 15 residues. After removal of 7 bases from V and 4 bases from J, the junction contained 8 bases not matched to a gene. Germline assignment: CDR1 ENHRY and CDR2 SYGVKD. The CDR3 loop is CAINERGGGADTQYF. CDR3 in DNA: TGTGCCATCAACGAGCGGGGGGGAGGCGCAGATACGCAGTATTTT.

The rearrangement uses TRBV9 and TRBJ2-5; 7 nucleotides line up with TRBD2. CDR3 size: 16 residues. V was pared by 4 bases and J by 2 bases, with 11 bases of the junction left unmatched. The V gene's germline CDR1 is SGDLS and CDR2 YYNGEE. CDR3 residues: CASSPRLAVKQETQYF. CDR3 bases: TGTGCCAGCAGCCCCAGGCTAGCGGTTAAACAAGAGACCCAGTACTTC.

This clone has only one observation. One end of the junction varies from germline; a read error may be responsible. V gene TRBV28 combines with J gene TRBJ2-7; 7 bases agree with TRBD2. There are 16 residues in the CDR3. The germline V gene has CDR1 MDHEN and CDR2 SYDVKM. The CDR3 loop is CASSLSPGRGTYEQYF. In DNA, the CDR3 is TGTGCCAGCAGCTTATCCCCCGGGCGGGGGACTTACGAGCAGTACTTC. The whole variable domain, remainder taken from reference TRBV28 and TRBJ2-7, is DVKVTQSSRYLVKRTGEKVFLECVQDMDHENMFWYRQDPGLGLRLIYFSYDVKMKEKGDIPEGYSVSREKKERFSLILESASTNQTSMYLCASSLSPGRGTYEQYFGPGTRLTVT.

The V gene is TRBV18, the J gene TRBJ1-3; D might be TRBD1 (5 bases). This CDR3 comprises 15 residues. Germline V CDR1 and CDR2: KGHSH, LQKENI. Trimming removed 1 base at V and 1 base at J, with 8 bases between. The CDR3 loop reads CASSPQSGSGNTIYF. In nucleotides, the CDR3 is TGTGCCAGCTCACCACAATCAGGGTCTGGAAACACCATATATTTT.

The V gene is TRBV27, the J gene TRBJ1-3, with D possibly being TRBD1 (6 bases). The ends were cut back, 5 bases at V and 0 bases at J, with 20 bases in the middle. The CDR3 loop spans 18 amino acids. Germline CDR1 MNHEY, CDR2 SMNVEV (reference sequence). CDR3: CASSPTGLGIFSGNTIYF. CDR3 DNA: TGTGCCAGCAGTCCCACAGGGTTGGGGATCTTCTCTGGAAACACCATATATTTT.

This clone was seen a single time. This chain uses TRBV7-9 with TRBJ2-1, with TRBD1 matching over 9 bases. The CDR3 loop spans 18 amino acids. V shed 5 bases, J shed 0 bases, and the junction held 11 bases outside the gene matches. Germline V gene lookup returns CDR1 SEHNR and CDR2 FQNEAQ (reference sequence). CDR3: CASSQGTGFLGSYNEQFF. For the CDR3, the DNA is TGTGCCAGCAGCCAGGGGACAGGGTTTCTTGGCTCCTACAATGAGCAGTTCTTC.

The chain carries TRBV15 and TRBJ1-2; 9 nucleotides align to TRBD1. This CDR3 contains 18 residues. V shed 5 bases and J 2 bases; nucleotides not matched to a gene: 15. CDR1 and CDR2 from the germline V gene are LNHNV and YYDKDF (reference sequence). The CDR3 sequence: CATSGTGFFGSDNYGYTF. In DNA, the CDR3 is TGTGCCACCAGCGGGACAGGGTTTTTTGGTAGTGACAACTATGGCTACACCTTC. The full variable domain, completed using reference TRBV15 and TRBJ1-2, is DAMVIQNPRYQVTQFGKPVTLSCSQTLNHNVMYWYQQKSSQAPKLLFHYYDKDFNNEADTPDNFQSRRPNTSFCFLDIRSPGLGDTAMYLCATSGTGFFGSDNYGYTFGSGTRLTVV.

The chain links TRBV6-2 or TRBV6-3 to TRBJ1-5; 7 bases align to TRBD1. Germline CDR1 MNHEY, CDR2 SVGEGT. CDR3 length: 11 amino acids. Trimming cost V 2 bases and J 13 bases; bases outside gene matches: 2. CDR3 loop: CASSYGTEQHF. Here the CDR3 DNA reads TGTGCCAGCAGTTACGGGACAGAGCAGCATTTT.

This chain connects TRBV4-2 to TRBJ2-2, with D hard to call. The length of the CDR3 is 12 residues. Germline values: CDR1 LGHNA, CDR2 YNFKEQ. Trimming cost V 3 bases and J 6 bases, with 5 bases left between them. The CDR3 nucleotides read TGTGCCAGCAGCCAGGGCCCCGGGGAGCTGTTTTTT. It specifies CASSQGPGELFF.

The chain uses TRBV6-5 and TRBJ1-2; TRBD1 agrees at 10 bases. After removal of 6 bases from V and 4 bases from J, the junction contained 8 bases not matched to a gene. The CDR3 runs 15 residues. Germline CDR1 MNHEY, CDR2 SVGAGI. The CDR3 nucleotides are TGTGCCAGCAGCCGCCCGGGACAGGGGCTCTATGGCTACACCTTC. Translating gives CASSRPGQGLYGYTF.